This is a list of T cell receptor beta chains from one sample in a study of blood T cell repertoires in COVID-19. The data were produced by immunoSEQ multiplex PCR, yet TCRdb's version contains in-frame clones alone and is incomplete. The sample gives about 260,000 clones, roughly 90% of which show up once; 4% is in the top ten. The sample comprised peripheral blood. The source of these receptors is a man aged 55 to 70 who had recovered from COVID-19. The CDR3 runs from the conserved cysteine through the conserved F or W. A D gene is named only where the DNA matches it firmly. The listing skips clone size in some rows; elsewhere it reads once, few, many or a size class.

V gene	CDR3 length	J gene	clone size	D gene	CDR3 DNA	CDR3 protein
TRBV11-3	13	TRBJ1-1	.	.	TGTGCCAGCAGCTTCGGGTCGAACACTGAAGCTTTCTTT	CASSFGSNTEAFF
TRBV7-8	13	TRBJ1-5	once	.	TGTGCCAGCAGCTTACAGCGGATTGGGCCCCAGCATTTT	CASSLQRIGPQHF
TRBV10-3	15	TRBJ1-1	.	TRBD1	TGTGCCATCAGTGACCCCGGACAGGGTCACACTGAAGCTTTCTTT	CAISDPGQGHTEAFF
TRBV19	13	TRBJ2-1	.	TRBD2	TGTGCCAGTAGACCGGGACTAGGAAAAGAGCAGTTCTTC	CASRPGLGKEQFF
TRBV7-2	16	TRBJ1-2	.	.	TGTGCCAGCAGCTCCCCCCCAGGAGGGCCCGACTATGGCTACACCTTC	CASSSPPGGPDYGYTF
TRBV7-3	14	TRBJ2-7	.	.	TGTGCCAGCAGCTTAAAGGCGGGGTCCCACGAGCAGTACTTC	CASSLKAGSHEQYF
TRBV3-1/TRBV3-2	17	TRBJ2-4	.	TRBD2	TGTGCCAGCAGCCAAGTTCGAGCGGGGGGCGGGATCGACATTCAGTACTTC	CASSQVRAGGGIDIQYF
TRBV29-1	13	TRBJ2-5	once	TRBD1	TGCAGCGTTCAGTCAGGGGGCGCGGAGACCCAGTACTTC	CSVQSGGAETQYF
TRBV9	16	TRBJ2-7	.	.	TGTGCCAGCAGCGTAGAGGAGGGTAGGGGATCCTACGAGCAGTACTTC	CASSVEEGRGSYEQYF
TRBV7-2	14	TRBJ1-2	.	TRBD1	TGTGCCAGCAGCCGGGGGACAGGGGGCTATGGCTACACCTTC	CASSRGTGGYGYTF
TRBV5-4	14	TRBJ1-4	few	TRBD1	TGTGCCAGCAGCGCAGGGGGGACTAATGAAAAACTGTTTTTT	CASSAGGTNEKLFF
TRBV19	13	TRBJ2-5	once	.	TGTGCCAGTAGTTCTACAGGGAAGGAGACCCAGTACTTC	CASSSTGKETQYF
TRBV2	15	TRBJ2-2	.	.	TGTGCCAGCAATCTGGTGGGGGGGAACACCGGGGAGCTGTTTTTT	CASNLVGGNTGELFF
TRBV9	14	TRBJ2-7	.	TRBD1	TGTGCCAGCAGCGTAGCCGGGACAGCCTACGAGCAGTACTTC	CASSVAGTAYEQYF
TRBV5-1	14	TRBJ2-7	.	TRBD1	TGCGCCAGCAGCTGGACCGGGACAGGGAACGAGCAGTACTTC	CASSWTGTGNEQYF
TRBV3-1/TRBV3-2	13	TRBJ2-3	few	.	TGTGCCAGCAGCCATACTAGCACAGATACGCAGTATTTT	CASSHTSTDTQYF
TRBV7-8	15	TRBJ2-7	.	TRBD1	TGTGCCAGCAGCCAAACGACAGGGAGCTCCTACGAGCAGTACTTC	CASSQTTGSSYEQYF
TRBV7-9	16	TRBJ1-5	.	TRBD1	TGTGCCAGCAGCCTCGGGGGGACAGGGGCTAATCAGCCCCAGCATTTT	CASSLGGTGANQPQHF
TRBV19	16	TRBJ2-2	.	TRBD1	TGTGCCAGTAAGTTTCCTGGACAGGCGAACACCGGGGAGCTGTTTTTT	CASKFPGQANTGELFF
TRBV4-2	15	TRBJ1-4	.	TRBD1	TGTGCCAGCAGCCAACAGACAGGGTCTGGTGAAAAACTGTTTTTT	CASSQQTGSGEKLFF
TRBV7-2	16	TRBJ1-1	.	.	TGTGCCAGCAGCCCCCCTCTTGCAGGCAGGAACACTGAAGCTTTCTTT	CASSPPLAGRNTEAFF
TRBV19	14	TRBJ2-1	.	TRBD1	TGTGCCAGTAGTAGGGACAGGGGTCGGGATGAGCAGTTCTTC	CASSRDRGRDEQFF
TRBV5-1	15	TRBJ1-3	.	.	TGCGCCAGCAGCTTGTCAGACTCCTCTGGAAACACCATATATTTT	CASSLSDSSGNTIYF
TRBV4-2	16	TRBJ2-6	.	.	TGTGCCAGCAGCCAAGACAACAGCCTCTTGGCCAACGTCCTGACTTTC	CASSQDNSLLANVLTF
TRBV12-2	15	TRBJ2-3	.	.	TGTGCAAGTCGCTTAGGGGACAGCAGCACAGATACGCAGTATTTT	CASRLGDSSTDTQYF
TRBV19	17	TRBJ2-2	.	TRBD1	TGTGCCAGTAGTATAAAGGCGACAGGGGGAAAATCCGGGGAGCTGTTTTTT	CASSIKATGGKSGELFF
TRBV15	15	TRBJ1-6	.	TRBD1	TGTGCCACCAGCAGCCAAAGGACAGGGGGCTCACCCCTCCACTTT	CATSSQRTGGSPLHF
TRBV10-3	11	TRBJ2-7	.	.	TGTGCCACCGCTTACACCTACGAGCAGTACTTC	CATAYTYEQYF
TRBV4-2	17	TRBJ2-7	.	TRBD1	TGTGCCAGCAGCCGATCAATTCGGGACAGCCGATTCTACGAGCAGTACTTC	CASSRSIRDSRFYEQYF
TRBV5-1	17	TRBJ2-5	.	TRBD2	TGCGCCAGCACCCGCGGGACTAGCGGGGGGTTCCAAGAGACCCAGTACTTC	CASTRGTSGGFQETQYF
TRBV2	18	TRBJ1-4	.	.	TGTGCCAGCAGTGAAGCTGCGGGGATGACTGCAACTAATGAAAAACTGTTTTTT	CASSEAAGMTATNEKLFF
TRBV28	13	TRBJ1-2	.	TRBD1	TGTGCCAGCACCCGGACAGGGTTATCAGGCTACACCTTC	CASTRTGLSGYTF
TRBV6-1	17	TRBJ2-1	.	.	TGTGCCAGCAGTGAAAAGGCGGCGGGCGGGCCTAAGATGGAGCAGTTCTTC	CASSEKAAGGPKMEQFF
TRBV18	13	TRBJ2-5	.	TRBD1	TGTGCCAGCTCAGTGACAGGGAAGGAGACCCAGTACTTC	CASSVTGKETQYF
TRBV15	14	TRBJ1-2	.	TRBD1	TGTGCCACCAGCAGAGCACAGGGGTTGGGCGGCTACACCTTC	CATSRAQGLGGYTF
TRBV4-1	14	TRBJ2-7	.	TRBD1	TGCGCCAGCAGCCAGGCGACAGGGGTGGGTGAGCAGTACTTC	CASSQATGVGEQYF
TRBV19	16	TRBJ1-2	.	.	TGTGCCAGTAGTACGGCCCTACAGGGATATAGCTATGGCTACACCTTC	CASSTALQGYSYGYTF
TRBV5-1	15	TRBJ1-5	.	TRBD1	TGCGCCAGCAGCCAGTGGACAGGGGCCAATCAGCCCCAGCATTTT	CASSQWTGANQPQHF
TRBV19	18	TRBJ2-3	.	TRBD2	TGTGCCAGTAGTATGACAAGCGGGGGGGTTCTGGATACAGATACGCAGTATTTT	CASSMTSGGVLDTDTQYF
TRBV7-3	12	TRBJ2-7	.	TRBD1	TGTGCCAGCAGCTCCGGACAGGGCGATCGGTACTTC	CASSSGQGDRYF
TRBV9	15	TRBJ2-7	.	.	TGTGCCAGCAGCGTCAACCCCGTGGCAGGGTACGAGCAGTACTTC	CASSVNPVAGYEQYF
TRBV7-3	15	TRBJ2-3	.	TRBD2	TGTGCCAGCAGCTTATTAGCGGGGGGTTCAGATACGCAGTATTTT	CASSLLAGGSDTQYF
TRBV7-3	15	TRBJ2-1	.	TRBD2	TGTGCCAGCAGCTTATTGGGACTAGCGGGGAATGAGCAGTTCTTC	CASSLLGLAGNEQFF
TRBV10-3	15	TRBJ1-2	.	.	TGTGCCATCAGTGATACGGGGGGCACTAACTATGGCTACACCTTC	CAISDTGGTNYGYTF
TRBV9	13	TRBJ1-1	.	TRBD1	TGTGCCAGCAGCGACCACAGGGGCACTGAAGCTTTCTTT	CASSDHRGTEAFF
TRBV3-1/TRBV3-2	13	TRBJ1-5	.	.	TGTGCCAGCAGCCTCGGGGGGGATGAGCCCCAGCATTTT	CASSLGGDEPQHF
TRBV30	15	TRBJ2-1	.	TRBD2	TGTGCCTGGAGTGTAACGGGGGGAGTAATCAATGAGCAGTTCTTC	CAWSVTGGVINEQFF
TRBV9	16	TRBJ2-1	.	TRBD1	TGTGCCAGCAGCGTAGTTGTGACAGGGGGTCGGGATGAGCAGTTCTTC	CASSVVVTGGRDEQFF
TRBV5-6	14	TRBJ2-1	.	TRBD1	TGTGCCAGCAGTTACGGACAGGGAAGGGATGAGCAGTTCTTC	CASSYGQGRDEQFF
TRBV9	17	TRBJ2-6	.	TRBD1	TGTGCCAGCAGCGTAACAGGGGGCTGGTCTGGGGCCAACGTCCTGACTTTC	CASSVTGGWSGANVLTF
TRBV6-5	11	TRBJ1-2	.	.	TGTGCCAGCAAACAAGACTATGGCTACACCTTC	CASKQDYGYTF
TRBV5-4	14	TRBJ2-7	.	TRBD2	TGTGCCAGCACCCTCGGGACTAGCGTTGGGGAGCAGTACTTC	CASTLGTSVGEQYF
TRBV19	13	TRBJ2-1	.	TRBD1	TGTGCCAGTCTAGACAGGGGTGCGAATGAGCAGTTCTTC	CASLDRGANEQFF
TRBV5-1	14	TRBJ1-1	few	.	TGCGCCAGCAGCAAGGACGGGATGAACACTGAAGCTTTCTTT	CASSKDGMNTEAFF
TRBV5-1	16	TRBJ2-7	.	TRBD1	TGCGCCAGCAGCTTGGCTGTGACAGGGCCCCCCTACGAGCAGTACTTC	CASSLAVTGPPYEQYF
TRBV5-1	14	TRBJ2-5	.	.	TGCGCCAGCAGCTTGATGACAGGCCAAGAGACCCAGTACTTC	CASSLMTGQETQYF
TRBV5-4	17	TRBJ1-1	.	.	TGTGCCAGCAGCTTGGGCCTGGGGGCCATGATGAACACTGAAGCTTTCTTT	CASSLGLGAMMNTEAFF
TRBV10-1	19	TRBJ2-1	.	.	TGCGCCAGCAGTGAGTTAGGTAGCGTCGGAGGAAAATCCTACAATGAGCAGTTCTTC	CASSELGSVGGKSYNEQFF
TRBV6-4	12	TRBJ2-3	.	.	TGTGCCAGCAGCCAGACACCAGATACGCAGTATTTT	CASSQTPDTQYF